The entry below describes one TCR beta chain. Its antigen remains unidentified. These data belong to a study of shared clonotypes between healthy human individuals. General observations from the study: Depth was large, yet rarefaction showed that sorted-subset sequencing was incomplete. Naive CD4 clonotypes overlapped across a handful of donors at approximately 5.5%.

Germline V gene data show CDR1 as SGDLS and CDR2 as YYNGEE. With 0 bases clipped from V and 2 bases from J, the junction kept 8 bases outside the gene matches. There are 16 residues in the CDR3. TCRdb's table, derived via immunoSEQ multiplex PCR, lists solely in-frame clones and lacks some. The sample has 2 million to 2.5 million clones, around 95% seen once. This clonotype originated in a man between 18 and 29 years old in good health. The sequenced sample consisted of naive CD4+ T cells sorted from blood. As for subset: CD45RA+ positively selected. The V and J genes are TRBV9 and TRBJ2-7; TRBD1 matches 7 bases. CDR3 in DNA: TGTGCCAGCAGCGTAGGACCTCTGCAGGGGGCCTACGAGCAGTACTTC. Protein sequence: CASSVGPLQGAYEQYF. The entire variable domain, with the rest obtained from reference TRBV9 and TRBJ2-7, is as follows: DSGVTQTPKHLITATGQRVTLRCSPRSGDLSVYWYQQSLDQGLQFLIQYYNGEERAKGNILERFSAQQFPDLHSELNLSSLELGDSALYFCASSVGPLQGAYEQYFGPGTRLTVT.